The clone carrying this T cell receptor beta chain was detected a few times. Germline assignment: CDR1 LGHNA and CDR2 YNFKEQ. V was pared by 1 base and J by 0 bases, with 13 bases between. The CDR3 length is 17 residues. The data were obtained in a study of T cells after yellow fever vaccination. TCRdb reprocessed the 5' RACE reads with MiXCR, giving one entry per CDR3 protein. The sample lists about 160,000 distinct CDR3 sequences; less than 9% were seen once. Sequences were derived from CD4+ T cells sorted from PBMCs, sampled 5 days after the first yellow fever vaccination. The receptor's source is a man in his late teens or twenties who received the YFV17D yellow fever vaccine. The chain links TRBV4-2 to TRBJ1-5; D may be TRBD1 (5 bases). This CDR3 reads CASSQGVQGYSNQPQHF. The CDR3 DNA reads as TGTGCCAGCAGCCAAGGGGTCCAGGGATATAGCAATCAGCCCCAGCATTTT.